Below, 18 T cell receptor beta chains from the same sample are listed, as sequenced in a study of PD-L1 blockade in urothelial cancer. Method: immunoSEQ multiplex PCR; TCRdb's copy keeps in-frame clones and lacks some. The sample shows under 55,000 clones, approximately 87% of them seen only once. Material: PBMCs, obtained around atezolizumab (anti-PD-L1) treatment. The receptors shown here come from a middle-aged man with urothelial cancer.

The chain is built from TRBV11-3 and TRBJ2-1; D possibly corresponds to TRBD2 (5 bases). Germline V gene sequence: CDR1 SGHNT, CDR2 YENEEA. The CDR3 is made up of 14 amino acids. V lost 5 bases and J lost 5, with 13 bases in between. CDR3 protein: CASSLRRGHNEQFF. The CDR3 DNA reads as TGTGCCAGCAGCCTACGACGCGGGCACAATGAGCAGTTCTTC.

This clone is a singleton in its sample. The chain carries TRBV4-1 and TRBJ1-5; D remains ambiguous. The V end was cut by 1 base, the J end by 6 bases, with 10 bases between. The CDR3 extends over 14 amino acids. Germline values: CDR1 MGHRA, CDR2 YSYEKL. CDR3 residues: CASSQGVRGQPQHF. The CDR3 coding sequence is TGCGCCAGCAGCCAAGGGGTCCGAGGTCAGCCCCAGCATTTT.

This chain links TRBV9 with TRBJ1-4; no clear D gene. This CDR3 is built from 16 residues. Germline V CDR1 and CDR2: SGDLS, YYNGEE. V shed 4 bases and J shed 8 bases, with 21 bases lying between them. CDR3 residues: CASSPVSRPVEEKLFF. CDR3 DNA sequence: TGTGCCAGCAGCCCCGTGAGTCGCCCGGTAGAGGAAAAACTGTTTTTT.

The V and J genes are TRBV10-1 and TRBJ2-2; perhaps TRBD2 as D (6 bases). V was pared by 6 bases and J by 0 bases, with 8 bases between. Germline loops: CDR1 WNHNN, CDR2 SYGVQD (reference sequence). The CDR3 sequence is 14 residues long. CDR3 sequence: CASRSGSNTGELFF. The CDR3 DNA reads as TGCGCCAGCAGGAGCGGGTCGAACACCGGGGAGCTGTTTTTT.

The CDR3 nucleotides read TGTGCCAGCAGTGAAACCCCGGCGGGGTACTATGGCTACACCTTC. Amino acids: CASSETPAGYYGYTF. The V and J genes are TRBV6-1 and TRBJ1-2; D unresolved. The CDR3 has 15 residues. V gave up 2 bases and J gave up 3 bases, with 13 bases separating them. Germline V gives CDR1 MNHNS, CDR2 SASEGT.

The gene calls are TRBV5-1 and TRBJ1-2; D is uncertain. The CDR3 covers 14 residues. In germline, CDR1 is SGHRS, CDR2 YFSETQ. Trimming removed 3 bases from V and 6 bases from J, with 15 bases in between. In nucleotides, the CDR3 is TGCGCCAGCAGCTCCCGGGCCCCCGGGGATGGCTACACCTTC. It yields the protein CASSSRAPGDGYTF.

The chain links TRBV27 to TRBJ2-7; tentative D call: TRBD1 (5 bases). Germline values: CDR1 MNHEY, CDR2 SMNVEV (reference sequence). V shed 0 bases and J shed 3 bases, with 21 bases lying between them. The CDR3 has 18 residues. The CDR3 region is CASSLSYAGQSKSYEQYF. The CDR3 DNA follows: TGTGCCAGCAGTTTATCTTATGCCGGACAATCTAAAAGCTACGAGCAGTACTTC.

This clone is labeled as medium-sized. The CDR3 is CASRLAGGRYEQYF. The CDR3, as DNA: TGTGCCAGCAGACTAGCGGGAGGGCGATACGAGCAGTACTTC. The J gene is TRBJ2-7, the V gene TRBV27, with 13 bases identical to TRBD2. This CDR3 has 14 residues. CDR1 MNHEY and CDR2 SMNVEV come from the germline V gene (reference sequence). With 6 bases clipped from V and 4 bases from J, the junction kept 3 bases outside the gene matches.

CDR3 DNA: TGTGCCAGCAGTCCCGGACAGGTTCAGCCCCAGCATTTT. Protein sequence: CASSPGQVQPQHF. This chain joins TRBV6-5 and TRBJ1-5; TRBD1 aligns across 7 bases. Losses at the gene ends were 5 bases for V and 6 bases for J; bases not matched to a gene: 4. CDR1 and CDR2 (germline): MNHEY, SVGAGI. There are 13 residues in the CDR3.

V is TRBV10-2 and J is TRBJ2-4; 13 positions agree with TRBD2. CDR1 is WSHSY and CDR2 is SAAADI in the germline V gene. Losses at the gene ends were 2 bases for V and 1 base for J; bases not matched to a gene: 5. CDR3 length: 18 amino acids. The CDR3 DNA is TGCGCCAGCAGTGAGCAAGGACTAGCGGGAGCGGCCAAAAACATTCAGTACTTC. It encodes CASSEQGLAGAAKNIQYF.

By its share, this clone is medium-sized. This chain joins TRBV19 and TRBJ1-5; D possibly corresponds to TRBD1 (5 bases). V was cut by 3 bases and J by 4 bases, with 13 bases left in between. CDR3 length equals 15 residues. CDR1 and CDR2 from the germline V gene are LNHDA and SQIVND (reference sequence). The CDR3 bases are TGTGCCAGTAGTATTGGAGGGGTATTAAATCAGCCCCAGCATTTT. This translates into CASSIGGVLNQPQHF.

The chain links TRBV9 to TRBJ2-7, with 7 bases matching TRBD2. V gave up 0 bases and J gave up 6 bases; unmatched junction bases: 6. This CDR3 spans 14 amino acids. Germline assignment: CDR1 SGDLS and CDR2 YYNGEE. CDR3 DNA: TGTGCCAGCAGCGTAGGGGAGGGTGTGGGCGAGCAGTACTTC. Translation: CASSVGEGVGEQYF. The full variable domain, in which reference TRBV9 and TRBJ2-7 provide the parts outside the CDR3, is DSGVTQTPKHLITATGQRVTLRCSPRSGDLSVYWYQQSLDQGLQFLIQYYNGEERAKGNILERFSAQQFPDLHSELNLSSLELGDSALYFCASSVGEGVGEQYFGPGTRLTVT.

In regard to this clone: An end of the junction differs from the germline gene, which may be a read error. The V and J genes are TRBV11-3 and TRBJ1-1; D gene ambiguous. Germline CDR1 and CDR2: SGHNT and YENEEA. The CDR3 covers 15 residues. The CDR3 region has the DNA TGTGCCAGCAGCCTAGACGGGAGGGTGAACACTGAAGCTTTCTTT. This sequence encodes CASSLDGRVNTEAFF.

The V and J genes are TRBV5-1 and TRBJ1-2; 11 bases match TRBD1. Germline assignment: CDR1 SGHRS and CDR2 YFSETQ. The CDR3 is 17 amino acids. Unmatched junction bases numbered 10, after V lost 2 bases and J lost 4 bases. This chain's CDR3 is CASSFSGQGAIGYGYTF. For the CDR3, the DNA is TGCGCCAGCAGCTTCTCCGGACAGGGGGCTATCGGCTATGGCTACACCTTC.

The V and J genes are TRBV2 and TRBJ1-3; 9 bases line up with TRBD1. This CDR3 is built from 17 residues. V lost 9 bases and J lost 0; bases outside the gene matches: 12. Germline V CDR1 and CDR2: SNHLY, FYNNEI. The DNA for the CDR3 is TGTGCCAGAGCGGGGGGGACAGGGTTGAGCTCTGGAAACACCATATATTTT. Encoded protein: CARAGGTGLSSGNTIYF.

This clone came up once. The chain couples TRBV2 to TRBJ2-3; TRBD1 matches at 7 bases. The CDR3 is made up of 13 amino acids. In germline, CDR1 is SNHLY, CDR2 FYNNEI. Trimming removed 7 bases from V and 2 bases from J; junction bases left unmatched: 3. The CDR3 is CASKGTATDTQYF. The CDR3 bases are TGTGCCAGCAAAGGGACAGCCACAGATACGCAGTATTTT.

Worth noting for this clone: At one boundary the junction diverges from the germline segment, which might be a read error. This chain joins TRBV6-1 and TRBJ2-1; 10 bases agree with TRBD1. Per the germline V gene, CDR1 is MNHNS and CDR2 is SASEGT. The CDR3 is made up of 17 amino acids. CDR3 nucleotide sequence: TGTGCCAGCGGTGACAGGGGGCGGACCATGAACTACAATGAGCAGTTCTTC. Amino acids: CASGDRGRTMNYNEQFF.

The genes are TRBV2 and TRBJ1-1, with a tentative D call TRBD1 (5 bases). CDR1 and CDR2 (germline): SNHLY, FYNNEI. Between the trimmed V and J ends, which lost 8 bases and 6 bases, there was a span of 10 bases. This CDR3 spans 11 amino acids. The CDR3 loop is CASAGYSEAFF. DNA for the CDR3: TGTGCCAGCGCAGGGTACTCTGAAGCTTTCTTT.